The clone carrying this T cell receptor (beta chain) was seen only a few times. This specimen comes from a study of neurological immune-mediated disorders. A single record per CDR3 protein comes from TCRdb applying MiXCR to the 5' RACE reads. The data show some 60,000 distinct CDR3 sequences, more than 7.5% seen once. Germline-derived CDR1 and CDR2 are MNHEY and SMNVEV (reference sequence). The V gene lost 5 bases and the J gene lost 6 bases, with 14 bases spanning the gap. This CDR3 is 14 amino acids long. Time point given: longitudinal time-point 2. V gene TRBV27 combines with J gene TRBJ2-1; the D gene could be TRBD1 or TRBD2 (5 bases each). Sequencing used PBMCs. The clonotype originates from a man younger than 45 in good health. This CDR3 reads CASSAPPGSNEQFF. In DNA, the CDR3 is TGTGCCAGCAGTGCCCCCCCAGGGAGCAATGAGCAGTTCTTC.